This T cell receptor beta chain was retrieved from a study of CD8 T cells in ankylosing spondylitis. The germline V gene has CDR1 MNHEY and CDR2 SVGAGI. CDR3 size: 14 residues. Trimming removed 0 bases from V and 4 bases from J, with 9 bases in between. This clonotype was counted a few times. TCRdb re-analysed the 5' RACE reads in MiXCR, keeping a single row per CDR3 protein. In the table there are some 270,000 distinct CDR3 sequences, 18% of which are singletons. The material sequenced was blood, either unsorted or a sorted T cell fraction (not recorded which). The sequence derives from a male donor with ankylosing spondylitis or in good health (not recorded which). This chain connects TRBV6-5 to TRBJ2-5, with D maybe TRBD1 (5 bases). The CDR3 nucleotides are TGTGCCAGCAGTTACTCGCCAGGGCCAGAGACCCAGTACTTC. This translates into CASSYSPGPETQYF.